This T cell receptor (beta chain) was captured in a study of blood T cells in healthy people across ages. Per germline, CDR1 LGHNA and CDR2 YSLEER. The V gene lost 1 base and the J gene lost 2 bases, with 23 bases spanning the gap. The CDR3 spans 19 residues. This clonotype was seen a few times. A sample-barcoded 5' primer and a J-beta primer mix were used in a second PCR of roughly 7 to 11 cycles. Each cDNA was tagged by a template-switch adaptor containing 12 random nucleotides. TCRdb reanalysed the 5' RACE reads using MiXCR and keeps one entry per CDR3 protein. Among around 1,000,000 distinct CDR3 sequences, approximately 26% were seen once, and the ten largest hold approximately 0.79%. The same specimen was also included in a second study, on T cells of mothers and their children. That paper adds: Related mother and child pairs showed slightly greater overlap (not significant) than unrelated pairs did.

Sequencing was carried out using blood. This TCR was recovered from a girl between 2 and 10 years old in good health. This chain links TRBV4-3 with TRBJ2-5, with a tentative D call TRBD2 (7 bases). The CDR3 DNA is TGCGCCAGCAGCCAAGGGGGAGGGGGGGGAAAAGGATTACAAGAGACCCAGTACTTC. The encoded protein is CASSQGGGGGKGLQETQYF.